The next 30 T cell receptor beta chains were all read from a single sample in a study of CD8 T cells in Susac syndrome. Random hexamers primed reverse transcription of about 0.5 to 1 ug RNA. TCRdb re-called the immunoSEQ multiplex PCR reads through MiXCR, storing one row per CDR3 protein. The sample includes about 290,000 distinct CDR3 sequences, 70% to 90% seen only once; the top ten take about 0.22%. Sequencing was carried out using CD8+ T cells from PBMCs. These receptors originate from a human donor with multiple sclerosis.

The chain has TRBV7-2 and TRBJ2-7; D possibly corresponds to TRBD2 (5 bases). V gave up 0 bases and J gave up 1 base, with 13 bases separating them. Germline CDR1 reads SGHTA; CDR2 reads FQGNSA. The CDR3 has 16 residues. The CDR3 DNA sequence: TGTGCCAGCAGCTTAGCCGAGGACTTCCCTTCCTACGAGCAGTACTTC. Its protein product is CASSLAEDFPSYEQYF.

This clonotype appeared a few times. The chain employs TRBV4-3 and TRBJ2-5; 8 bases align to TRBD1. J gave up 4 bases and V 7 bases, and 8 bases lay outside the gene matches. Germline CDR1 and CDR2: LGHNA and YSLEER. This CDR3 comprises 14 residues. CDR3 DNA: TGCGCCAGCAACCCGACAGGGGTGGGAGAGACCCAGTACTTC. Its translation is CASNPTGVGETQYF.

The rearrangement links TRBV7-9 to TRBJ2-5; D perhaps matches TRBD1 (6 bases). The length of the CDR3 is 18 residues. The V end lost 7 bases, the J end lost 5 bases, and 29 bases lay between the germline ends. Germline values: CDR1 SEHNR, CDR2 FQNEAQ (reference sequence). This CDR3 reads CASTLPLGGGAGFETQYF. DNA of the CDR3: TGTGCCAGCACCCTCCCTTTAGGTGGGGGCGCCGGGTTTGAGACCCAGTACTTC.

The CDR3 protein is CSATPGQGEQETQYF. The CDR3 nucleotides read TGCAGTGCTACCCCGGGACAGGGAGAACAAGAGACCCAGTACTTC. J is TRBJ2-5 and V is TRBV20-1; 9 bases align to TRBD1. The CDR3 runs 15 residues. V dropped 4 bases and J dropped 2; count of bases not matched to a gene: 8. The V gene's germline CDR1 is DFQATT and CDR2 SNEGSKA (reference sequence).

The J gene is TRBJ2-3, the V gene TRBV28; D is undetermined. The germline CDR1 and CDR2 sequences are MDHEN and SYDVKM. The ends were cut back, 3 bases at V and 4 bases at J, with 14 bases in the middle. The CDR3 contains 15 residues. The CDR3 sequence is CASSFRASHPDTQYF. The DNA for the CDR3 is TGTGCCAGCAGTTTCCGGGCCTCCCACCCAGATACGCAGTATTTT. The variable domain in full, with the rest retrieved from reference TRBV28 and TRBJ2-3, is DVKVTQSSRYLVKRTGEKVFLECVQDMDHENMFWYRQDPGLGLRLIYFSYDVKMKEKGDIPEGYSVSREKKERFSLILESASTNQTSMYLCASSFRASHPDTQYFGPGTRLTVL.

A single count supports this clonotype. The V and J genes are TRBV29-1 and TRBJ2-7; D is possibly TRBD2 (6 bases). V was trimmed by 1 base and J by 5 bases, leaving 9 bases between them. Germline V gene lookup returns CDR1 SQVTM and CDR2 ANQGSEA. The CDR3 extends over 12 amino acids. The CDR3 region is CSVEGSSDEQYF. In DNA form, the CDR3 reads TGCAGCGTTGAAGGGTCTAGCGACGAGCAGTACTTC.

The chain recombines TRBV13 with TRBJ2-7, with a possible D match to TRBD2 (5 bases). The CDR3 runs to 14 residues. Trimming removed 0 bases from V and 3 bases from J, with 9 bases in between. Germline CDR1 reads PRHDT; CDR2 reads FYEKMQ (reference sequence). This CDR3 is CASSLGYGSYEQYF. In nucleotides, the CDR3 is TGTGCCAGCAGCTTAGGTTATGGGAGCTACGAGCAGTACTTC.

This clonotype has a single count. V usage is TRBV3-1 and J usage is TRBJ2-7, with 7 bases matching TRBD2. This CDR3 comprises 14 residues. Losses at the gene ends were 1 base for V and 3 bases for J; bases not matched to a gene: 3. Per the germline V gene, CDR1 is LGHDT and CDR2 is YNNKEL (reference sequence). The CDR3 spells CASSQGPGGYEQYF. In nucleotides, the CDR3 is TGTGCCAGCAGCCAAGGGCCGGGGGGCTACGAGCAGTACTTC.

This chain joins TRBV10-2 and TRBJ2-1; D gene ambiguous. CDR1 WSHSY and CDR2 SAAADI come from the germline V gene. The CDR3 contains 15 residues. Deletions cut 3 bases from V and 0 bases from J, with 9 bases between. The CDR3 reads CASSEMHASYNEQFF. For the CDR3, the DNA is TGCGCCAGCAGTGAAATGCATGCCTCCTACAATGAGCAGTTCTTC.

This clonotype was picked up one time. This sequence joins TRBV27 and TRBJ2-7; unclear D gene. Germline lookup yields CDR1 MNHEY and CDR2 SMNVEV (reference sequence). V gave up 4 bases and J gave up 4 bases, with 8 bases separating them. The CDR3 loop spans 12 amino acids. This CDR3 is CASSSPKYEQYF. The CDR3 region has the DNA TGTGCCAGCAGTTCCCCAAAATACGAGCAGTACTTC.

The chain has TRBV20-1 and TRBJ2-5; no firm D call. The CDR3 extends over 11 amino acids. The germline gives CDR1 DFQATT, CDR2 SNEGSKA (reference sequence). V was clipped by 7 bases and J by 3 bases, with 9 bases between them. The CDR3 reads CSVRGEETQYF. Here the CDR3 DNA reads TGCAGTGTCCGCGGAGAAGAGACCCAGTACTTC.

The chain uses TRBV25-1 and TRBJ2-1; D gene uncertain. Germline V gives CDR1 MGHDK, CDR2 SYGVNS. The CDR3 contains 14 residues. V dropped 6 bases and J dropped 2 bases, with 11 bases sitting between them. This chain's CDR3 is CASSRIDAYNEQFF. CDR3 DNA: TGTGCCAGCAGCCGGATTGACGCCTACAATGAGCAGTTCTTC.

V usage is TRBV28 and J usage is TRBJ2-3; TRBD2 matches 10 bases. CDR1 and CDR2 from the germline V gene are MDHEN and SYDVKM. The CDR3 has 14 residues. The trim removed 6 bases at V and 5 bases at J, leaving 5 bases unmatched. The CDR3 sequence is CASSGTSAGDTQYF. The CDR3 DNA is TGTGCCAGCAGCGGGACTAGCGCGGGAGATACGCAGTATTTT. The full variable domain, completed using reference TRBV28 and TRBJ2-3, is DVKVTQSSRYLVKRTGEKVFLECVQDMDHENMFWYRQDPGLGLRLIYFSYDVKMKEKGDIPEGYSVSREKKERFSLILESASTNQTSMYLCASSGTSAGDTQYFGPGTRLTVL.

The genes are TRBV25-1 and TRBJ1-1; a weak D match, TRBD1 (6 bases). Germline V lookup: CDR1 MGHDK, CDR2 SYGVNS. V was shortened by 5 bases and J by 7 bases, with 11 bases between the two germline ends. The CDR3 is made up of 12 amino acids. The CDR3 is CASSMDSREAFF. DNA of the CDR3: TGTGCCAGCAGTATGGACAGCCGTGAAGCTTTCTTT.

V is TRBV7-2 and J is TRBJ2-5; D gene ambiguous. The V gene's germline CDR1 is SGHTA and CDR2 FQGNSA. The CDR3 extends over 14 amino acids. The V gene lost 8 bases and the J gene lost 3 bases, with 16 bases spanning the gap. CDR3 in amino acids: CASHYGGRKETQYF. The CDR3 DNA is TGTGCCAGCCATTATGGTGGCCGAAAAGAGACCCAGTACTTC.

The V call is TRBV7-2, the J call TRBJ2-7; TRBD2 might be the D (6 bases). CDR3 length: 13 residues. Looked up from germline, CDR1 is SGHTA and CDR2 is FQGNSA. The V and J ends lost 4 bases and 0 bases respectively, with 7 bases between them. The CDR3 is CASSSEGSYEQYF. CDR3 bases: TGTGCCAGCAGCTCGGAGGGCTCCTACGAGCAGTACTTC.

In DNA, the CDR3 is TGTGCCAGCACCATAGGGGCCGGCGGGCACGAGCAGTACTTC. It specifies CASTIGAGGHEQYF. The chain joins TRBV7-6 to TRBJ2-7, with D perhaps TRBD1 or TRBD2 (5 bases each). CDR1 SGHVS and CDR2 FNYEAQ come from the germline V gene. V was shortened by 7 bases and J by 5 bases, with 18 bases between the two germline ends. There are 14 residues in the CDR3.

This clonotype has only one observation. This chain links TRBV5-6 with TRBJ1-1; D ambiguous. This CDR3 spans 15 amino acids. Looked up from germline, CDR1 is SGHDT and CDR2 is YYEEEE. V was trimmed by 0 bases and J by 0 bases, leaving 9 bases between them. Written as DNA, the CDR3 is TGTGCCAGCAGCTTGGATTGGCAGATGAACACTGAAGCTTTCTTT. The encoded protein is CASSLDWQMNTEAFF.

The chain recombines TRBV5-8 with TRBJ2-2; perhaps TRBD2 as D (6 bases). The germline V gene has CDR1 SGHTS and CDR2 YDEGEE. The CDR3 covers 17 residues. V lost 3 bases to trimming and J lost 6 bases, with 21 bases between them. The CDR3 loop reads CASSSVGRLEGPGELFF. CDR3 DNA sequence: TGTGCCAGCAGCTCAGTGGGAAGGTTGGAGGGCCCCGGGGAGCTGTTTTTT.

The chain has TRBV11-2 and TRBJ1-2, with D perhaps TRBD1 (5 bases). Trimming stripped 0 bases from V and 8 bases from J, with 16 bases between. Germline lookup yields CDR1 SGHAT and CDR2 FQNNGV. The CDR3 is 15 residues long. The CDR3 here is CASSLEGSGLGGYTF. The CDR3 DNA is TGTGCCAGCAGCTTAGAGGGGTCGGGACTAGGCGGCTACACCTTC.

This chain links TRBV12-3 or TRBV12-4 with TRBJ2-3; D may be TRBD2 (6 bases). This CDR3 is built from 14 residues. Between the trimmed V and J ends, which lost 7 bases and 2 bases, there was a span of 13 bases. CDR3 in DNA: TGTGCCAGCACTCCCCAGCGGGCCACAGATACGCAGTATTTT. It encodes CASTPQRATDTQYF.

The V and J genes are TRBV20-1 and TRBJ1-1; no definite D call. This CDR3 spans 13 amino acids. The germline gives CDR1 DFQATT, CDR2 SNEGSKA (reference sequence). V dropped 0 bases and J dropped 1 base, with 6 bases sitting between them. The CDR3 DNA follows: TGCAGTGCTAGAGAATCAGGGAACACTGAAGCTTTCTTT. This translates into CSARESGNTEAFF.

V is TRBV9 and J is TRBJ2-1, with 11 bases aligning to TRBD2. J lost 7 bases, V lost 1 base, and 22 bases had no gene match. CDR1 is SGDLS, CDR2 YYNGEE, per germline. CDR3 length equals 21 residues. CDR3 nucleotide sequence: TGTGCCAGCAGCGTAAAATCTCCCCTCCTCCCGGGACTAGCGGTTATAAATGAGCAGTTCTTC. It specifies CASSVKSPLLPGLAVINEQFF.

The rearrangement links TRBV19 to TRBJ2-5; D ambiguous. V lost 3 bases to trimming and J lost 5 bases, with 10 bases between them. Germline V gene lookup returns CDR1 LNHDA and CDR2 SQIVND (reference sequence). The CDR3 contains 13 residues. CDR3 loop: CASSMSFGETQYF. The CDR3 region has the DNA TGTGCCAGTAGTATGAGCTTCGGGGAGACCCAGTACTTC.

The chain links TRBV13 to TRBJ2-5; D is perhaps TRBD2 (6 bases). The CDR3 loop spans 16 amino acids. V lost 2 bases to trimming and J lost 1 base, with 14 bases between them. CDR1 and CDR2 from the germline V gene are PRHDT and FYEKMQ (reference sequence). CDR3 amino acids: CASSLRSTSGQETQYF. The DNA of the CDR3 is TGTGCCAGCAGCTTAAGGTCGACTAGTGGCCAAGAGACCCAGTACTTC. The full variable domain, completed using reference TRBV13 and TRBJ2-5, is AAGVIQSPRHLIKEKRETATLKCYPIPRHDTVYWYQQGPGQDPQFLISFYEKMQSDKGSIPDRFSAQQFSDYHSELNMSSLELGDSALYFCASSLRSTSGQETQYFGPGTRLLVL.

This rearrangement joins TRBV5-4 to TRBJ2-2; a possible D gene is TRBD2 (6 bases). V lost 4 bases and J 4 bases, leaving 11 bases between the germline ends. The germline CDR1 and CDR2 sequences are SGHNT and YYREEE (reference sequence). The CDR3 extends over 14 amino acids. The CDR3 nucleotides read TGTGCCAGCAGCGCCGGGGGTGGCACCGGGGAGCTGTTTTTT. Its protein is CASSAGGGTGELFF.

The chain joins TRBV28 to TRBJ2-7; D not resolved. Germline lookup yields CDR1 MDHEN and CDR2 SYDVKM. The V end lost 3 bases, the J end lost 2 bases, and 17 bases lay between the germline ends. The CDR3 is made up of 16 amino acids. Here the CDR3 DNA reads TGTGCCAGCAGTTTCCTCTCCCTCCTCGGACCCTACGAGCAGTACTTC. Translation: CASSFLSLLGPYEQYF. Complete variable domain (other parts from reference TRBV28 and TRBJ2-7): DVKVTQSSRYLVKRTGEKVFLECVQDMDHENMFWYRQDPGLGLRLIYFSYDVKMKEKGDIPEGYSVSREKKERFSLILESASTNQTSMYLCASSFLSLLGPYEQYFGPGTRLTVT.

This clonotype was seen only a few times. The chain couples TRBV6-5 to TRBJ2-1, with D possibly being TRBD2 (6 bases). Per germline, CDR1 MNHEY and CDR2 SVGAGI. This CDR3 spans 15 amino acids. V was trimmed by 2 bases and J by 4 bases, leaving 12 bases between them. In nucleotides, the CDR3 is TGTGCCAGCAGTTACGCGGGACTGGGATACAATGAGCAGTTCTTC. Encoded protein: CASSYAGLGYNEQFF.

This rearrangement joins TRBV4-3 to TRBJ2-5; 7 bases align to TRBD2. This CDR3 comprises 15 residues. The germline gives CDR1 LGHNA, CDR2 YSLEER. V gave up 2 bases and J gave up 1 base; unmatched junction bases: 4. As DNA, the CDR3 is TGCGCCAGCAGCCAACTGACTAGCAGCCAAGAGACCCAGTACTTC. This translates into CASSQLTSSQETQYF.

The chain carries TRBV29-1 and TRBJ2-1; 12 bases align to TRBD2. There are 16 residues in the CDR3. Germline V gives CDR1 SQVTM, CDR2 ANQGSEA. Trimming removed 8 bases from V and 4 bases from J; junction bases left unmatched: 12. CDR3 DNA: TGCAGCATCGGGGCCCCGGGACTAGCGGGTTACAATGAGCAGTTCTTC. It codes for CSIGAPGLAGYNEQFF.